These 7 T cell receptor beta chains were sequenced from one sample in a study of T cells in Graves' hyperthyroidism and ophthalmopathy. What was amplified from RNA transcripts were TCR beta CDR3 regions. TCR CDR3 underwent first-round RT-PCR with the HTBI primer set. In TCRdb, the multiplex PCR reads were re-called with MiXCR into one record per CDR3 protein. The table lists some 300,000 distinct CDR3 sequences, roughly 15% of them singletons. The sequenced material came from blood. All receptors come from a man aged 25-45 years with Graves' hyperthyroidism.

The rearrangement joins TRBV29-1 to TRBJ2-2; 12 bases match TRBD2. The trim removed 8 bases at V and 5 bases at J, leaving 9 bases unmatched. The CDR3 length is 15 residues. Germline CDR1 SQVTM, CDR2 ANQGSEA. The CDR3 nucleotides are TGCAGCACGACTAGCGGGAGCTTGGGGACCGGGGAGCTGTTTTTT. Its protein product is CSTTSGSLGTGELFF.

In this sample, this clonotype turned up a few times. This chain connects TRBV19 to TRBJ2-7; 9 positions match TRBD2. CDR3 size: 14 residues. CDR1 is LNHDA, CDR2 SQIVND, per germline (reference sequence). V dropped 5 bases and J dropped 3; count of bases not matched to a gene: 5. The CDR3, as DNA: TGTGCCAGTAGTTGGGGGACTAGCAGCTACGAGCAGTACTTC. Translation gives CASSWGTSSYEQYF.

The sample holds many counts of this clonotype. This sequence joins TRBV11-3 and TRBJ2-5, with 13 bases identical to TRBD2. Germline assignment: CDR1 SGHNT and CDR2 YENEEA. V lost 5 bases, J lost 5 bases, and 5 bases stayed unmatched. This CDR3 is built from 15 residues. CDR3 in amino acids: CASSRRTSGSETQYF. DNA for the CDR3: TGTGCCAGCAGCCGACGGACTAGCGGGAGCGAGACCCAGTACTTC.

This clonotype was picked up many times. V usage is TRBV15 and J usage is TRBJ1-1, with 7 bases aligning to TRBD1. Trimming took 3 bases from V and 2 from J; bases not matched to a gene: 6. The CDR3 spans 15 residues. CDR1 and CDR2 from the germline V gene are LNHNV and YYDKDF (reference sequence). The CDR3 nucleotides read TGTGCCACCAGCAGCGCCGGGACAGCCAACACTGAAGCTTTCTTT. It codes for CATSSAGTANTEAFF.

Ten or more counts support this clonotype. The chain recombines TRBV24-1 with TRBJ2-5, with D maybe TRBD2 (5 bases). The germline V gene has CDR1 KGHDR and CDR2 SFDVKD. V gave up 7 bases and J gave up 4 bases, with 12 bases separating them. The CDR3 is 13 amino acids. CDR3 sequence (DNA): TGTGCCACCAGCCATCTAGGAGGAGAGACCCAGTACTTC. Protein product: CATSHLGGETQYF.

There are many counts of this clonotype. The chain joins TRBV12-3 or TRBV12-4 to TRBJ2-4; D perhaps matches TRBD2 (5 bases). The V end was cut by 1 base, the J end by 6 bases, with 13 bases between. There are 15 residues in the CDR3. The CDR3 DNA sequence: TGTGCCAGCAGTTTAGACCTCAGCGGACTAAACATTCAGTACTTC. This encodes CASSLDLSGLNIQYF.

This clonotype showed up just a few times. V and J are TRBV19 and TRBJ1-5, with 7 bases lining up with TRBD1. The CDR3 contains 14 residues. The trim removed 5 bases at V and 6 bases at J, leaving 7 bases unmatched. Germline-derived CDR1 and CDR2 are LNHDA and SQIVND (reference sequence). The CDR3 loop reads CASSPQTGSQPQHF. The CDR3 DNA reads as TGTGCCAGTAGTCCTCAGACAGGGAGTCAGCCCCAGCATTTT.